Below, 27 T cell receptor beta chains from the same sample are listed, as sequenced in a study of shared T cell receptors in the human thymus. Measured with immunoSEQ multiplex PCR; TCRdb has only the in-frame clones, and not every one. The sample lists hundreds of thousands of clones, more than 70% seen once, with roughly 0.0094% in the top ten. This sample was also put to use in a study of human thymus T cells.

Sequencing was performed on thymocytes. The receptors stem from a boy in the first two years of life with a congenital heart defect.

The chain combines TRBV5-6 with TRBJ2-1; a weak D match, TRBD2 (5 bases). Trimming shortened V by 0 bases and J by 1 base, and 14 bases separated the two germline ends. Looked up from germline, CDR1 is SGHDT and CDR2 is YYEEEE. This CDR3 region has 17 residues. CDR3 nucleotides: TGTGCCAGCAGCTTGGCCGATGGCCGCGGGTCCTACAATGAGCAGTTCTTC. It is translated as CASSLADGRGSYNEQFF.

The rearrangement joins TRBV5-4 to TRBJ2-1, with 8 bases identical to TRBD2. There are 12 residues in the CDR3. J was trimmed by 10 bases and V by 2 bases; bases with no gene match: 2. Germline values: CDR1 SGHNT, CDR2 YYREEE (reference sequence). The DNA for the CDR3 is TGTGCCAGCAGCTTACGGGGGGGAGAGCAGTTCTTC. It codes for CASSLRGGEQFF.

The CDR3 sequence is CASRLPPGLAGGPWDEQFF. CDR3 DNA: TGTGCAAGTCGCTTACCCCCTGGACTAGCGGGAGGGCCTTGGGATGAGCAGTTCTTC. The rearrangement links TRBV12-2 to TRBJ2-1; the table's TRBD2 call for D was not verified on the DNA. TRBV12-2 is marked as a pseudogene. CDR3 length equals 19 residues.

The count of this clone is one. The CDR3, as DNA: TGTGCCAGCAGTCAATCCCCCCAGTTGCTCCCTAGCACAGATACGCAGTATTTT. Protein: CASSQSPQLLPSTDTQYF. The chain joins TRBV28 to TRBJ2-3, with no clear D. Germline CDR1 reads MDHEN; CDR2 reads SYDVKM. CDR3 length: 18 amino acids. Trimming stripped 5 bases from V and 0 bases from J, with 21 bases between.

DNA for the CDR3: TGTGCCAGCAGCTACAGGGGGACAGGTACAGATACGCAGTATTTT. It translates to CASSYRGTGTDTQYF. The V call is TRBV7-9, the J call TRBJ2-3, with 8 positions matching TRBD1. The CDR3 contains 15 residues. In germline, CDR1 is SEHNR, CDR2 FQNEAQ (reference sequence). After removal of 4 bases from V and 3 bases from J, the junction contained 6 bases not matched to a gene.

The rearrangement uses TRBV5-1 and TRBJ2-1; no reliable D call. CDR1 is SGHRS and CDR2 is YFSETQ in the germline V gene. Trimming removed 0 bases from V and 16 bases from J, with 8 bases in between. The CDR3 consists of 10 residues. The CDR3 DNA reads TGCGCCAGCAGCTTGGACTCGGTTTTCTTC. It is translated as CASSLDSVFF.

The V gene is TRBV28, the J gene TRBJ1-1, with no clear D. V lost 1 base and J 0 bases, leaving 12 bases between the germline ends. This CDR3 has 16 residues. Per germline, CDR1 MDHEN and CDR2 SYDVKM. This CDR3 reads CASSLYPQPLNTEAFF. The CDR3 DNA follows: TGTGCCAGCAGTTTATACCCACAGCCGTTGAACACTGAAGCTTTCTTT. The variable domain in full, with the rest retrieved from reference TRBV28 and TRBJ1-1, is DVKVTQSSRYLVKRTGEKVFLECVQDMDHENMFWYRQDPGLGLRLIYFSYDVKMKEKGDIPEGYSVSREKKERFSLILESASTNQTSMYLCASSLYPQPLNTEAFFGQGTRLTVV.

The V call is TRBV7-2, the J call TRBJ2-1; 7 positions agree with TRBD2. Germline values: CDR1 SGHTA, CDR2 FQGNSA. J gave up 2 bases and V 1 base, and 2 bases lay outside the gene matches. CDR3 size: 15 residues. CDR3 residues: CASSLVGGAYNEQFF. DNA of the CDR3: TGTGCCAGCAGCTTAGTGGGGGGGGCCTACAATGAGCAGTTCTTC.

The CDR3 DNA reads as TGTGCCAGCAGTGAATCTTGGGGGGGCCGCACTGAAGCTTTCTTT. Amino acids: CASSESWGGRTEAFF. The V and J genes are TRBV25-1 and TRBJ1-1, with D maybe TRBD1 (6 bases). Deletions cut 1 base from V and 4 bases from J, with 13 bases between. The CDR3 has 15 amino acids. Germline V gives CDR1 MGHDK, CDR2 SYGVNS.

V and J are TRBV4-3 and TRBJ1-2, with 9 bases matching TRBD1. CDR3 size: 20 residues. The V gene end was trimmed by 0 bases and the J gene end by 8 bases; junction bases not matched to a gene: 22. Germline assignment: CDR1 LGHNA and CDR2 YSLEER. The CDR3, as DNA: TGCGCCAGCAGCCAAGATCTCGAAACACCGGGACAGGGTAGGCGATACGGCTACACCTTC. Translation gives CASSQDLETPGQGRRYGYTF.

The rearrangement joins TRBV27 to TRBJ2-1; 10 positions agree with TRBD2. This CDR3 contains 15 residues. V shed 4 bases, J shed 7 bases, and the junction held 7 bases outside the gene matches. Germline CDR1 and CDR2: MNHEY and SMNVEV (reference sequence). CDR3 in DNA: TGTGCCAGCAGTTACCTAGCGGGAGTGGGAAATGAGCAGTTCTTC. It yields the protein CASSYLAGVGNEQFF.

This chain connects TRBV4-1 to TRBJ2-3; 8 bases align to TRBD1. V lost 2 bases and J lost 5; bases outside the gene matches: 6. The germline CDR1 and CDR2 sequences are MGHRA and YSYEKL. The CDR3 loop spans 15 amino acids. CDR3 nucleotide sequence: TGCGCCAGCAGCCAACCCAGGGGGCGTAGAGATACGCAGTATTTT. It yields the protein CASSQPRGRRDTQYF.

The chain recombines TRBV4-3 with TRBJ2-1, with 7 bases matching TRBD2. Trimming took 0 bases from V and 1 from J; bases not matched to a gene: 6. CDR1 is LGHNA, CDR2 YSLEER, per germline. The length of the CDR3 is 17 residues. The CDR3 DNA sequence: TGCGCCAGCAGCCAAGATCCGTGGGGACTATCCTACAATGAGCAGTTCTTC. Protein sequence: CASSQDPWGLSYNEQFF.

The V call is TRBV27, the J call TRBJ1-5; 7 bases line up with TRBD1. The J segment lost 3 bases and the V segment lost 6 bases, leaving 11 bases of the junction unmatched. The length of the CDR3 is 16 residues. Germline CDR1 is MNHEY and CDR2 is SMNVEV (reference sequence). CDR3 residues: CASSPPKGASNQPQHF. CDR3 in DNA: TGTGCCAGCAGCCCACCTAAGGGGGCCTCCAATCAGCCCCAGCATTTT.

The table lists this clone with a few counts. The CDR3 sequence: CASSHASLPSGRARGELFF. The CDR3 coding sequence is TGCGCCAGCAGCCACGCATCCCTGCCTAGCGGGAGGGCCAGGGGGGAGCTGTTTTTT. The V call is TRBV4-3, the J call TRBJ2-2; TRBD2 aligns across 12 bases. Looked up from germline, CDR1 is LGHNA and CDR2 is YSLEER. The CDR3 consists of 19 residues. Trimming at V came to 3 bases and at J to 8 bases, leaving 16 bases not matched to a gene.

This chain links TRBV4-1 with TRBJ1-2, with a possible D match to TRBD1 (5 bases). CDR1 and CDR2 (germline): MGHRA, YSYEKL. V was trimmed by 0 bases and J by 7 bases, leaving 18 bases between them. The CDR3 has 16 amino acids. CDR3 region: CASSQDFPLGTTGYTF. CDR3 DNA: TGCGCCAGCAGCCAAGATTTCCCACTCGGGACTACTGGCTACACCTTC.

The gene calls are TRBV18 and TRBJ1-4, with 7 bases identical to TRBD1. The CDR3 totals 13 residues. Germline lookup yields CDR1 KGHSH and CDR2 LQKENI. V gave up 0 bases and J gave up 8 bases; unmatched junction bases: 0. The CDR3 protein is CASSPPQGEKLFF. CDR3 nucleotides: TGTGCCAGCTCACCACCACAGGGGGAAAAACTGTTTTTT.

The chain is built from TRBV7-8 and TRBJ2-7; 10 bases match TRBD1. The CDR3 runs 16 residues. Trimming removed 5 bases from V and 3 bases from J; junction bases left unmatched: 10. The germline V gene has CDR1 SGHVS and CDR2 FQNEAQ. The CDR3 spells CASSDTNRDRGYEQYF. The CDR3 DNA reads TGTGCCAGCAGCGACACAAACCGGGACAGGGGCTACGAGCAGTACTTC.

The rearrangement joins TRBV29-1 to TRBJ2-7, with D maybe TRBD1 (6 bases). CDR3 length: 14 amino acids. Germline V CDR1 and CDR2: SQVTM, ANQGSEA. V shed 7 bases and J shed 0 bases, with 16 bases lying between them. The CDR3 sequence: CSAQTGRNSYEQYF. CDR3 sequence (DNA): TGCAGCGCCCAGACAGGCCGGAACTCCTACGAGCAGTACTTC.

The chain couples TRBV5-5 to TRBJ1-1; TRBD1 might be the D (5 bases). Germline loops: CDR1 SGHKS, CDR2 YYEKEE (reference sequence). V gave up 0 bases and J gave up 7 bases, with 10 bases separating them. The CDR3 runs to 13 residues. CDR3 coding DNA: TGTGCCAGCAGCTTGGTTACAGGACGTGAAGCTTTCTTT. It is translated as CASSLVTGREAFF.

This rearrangement joins TRBV15 to TRBJ1-2; the D gene is possibly TRBD1 (5 bases). CDR1 is LNHNV and CDR2 is YYDKDF in the germline V gene (reference sequence). The CDR3 totals 16 residues. Trimming removed 1 base at V and 7 bases at J, with 19 bases between. The CDR3 region has the DNA TGTGCCACCAGCAGAGTCGGCACCCTAGAAGGGGTTGGCTACACCTTC. Protein product: CATSRVGTLEGVGYTF.

The chain is built from TRBV27 and TRBJ2-7; TRBD2 matches at 8 bases. Unmatched junction bases numbered 4, after V lost 2 bases and J lost 1 base. Germline CDR1 is MNHEY and CDR2 is SMNVEV (reference sequence). This CDR3 region has 15 residues. The CDR3 here is CASSLRAGASYEQYF. CDR3 DNA sequence: TGTGCCAGCAGTTTAAGAGCGGGAGCATCCTACGAGCAGTACTTC.

The chain employs TRBV7-2 and TRBJ2-7; tentatively, D is TRBD2 (6 bases). Deletions cut 1 base from V and 2 bases from J, with 12 bases between. Germline V CDR1 and CDR2: SGHTA, FQGNSA. The CDR3 runs 15 residues. The CDR3 bases are TGTGCCAGCAGCTTAGTTTTAGCGGCCCCCTACGAGCAGTACTTC. Translated: CASSLVLAAPYEQYF.

The chain employs TRBV4-3 and TRBJ1-2; D is possibly TRBD1 (6 bases). There are 17 residues in the CDR3. V was shortened by 0 bases and J by 6 bases, with 20 bases between the two germline ends. Germline assignment: CDR1 LGHNA and CDR2 YSLEER. CDR3 sequence (DNA): TGCGCCAGCAGCCAAGATTGGTCGAGTCGGGCAGGGGATGGCTACACCTTC. Translated, it gives CASSQDWSSRAGDGYTF.

V gene TRBV5-4 combines with J gene TRBJ2-4; 9 nucleotides agree with TRBD2. V gave up 6 bases and J gave up 5 bases; unmatched junction bases: 6. The germline gives CDR1 SGHNT, CDR2 YYREEE (reference sequence). The CDR3 length is 14 residues. DNA of the CDR3: TGTGCCAGCACCGGTAGCGGGAGCGAAAACATTCAGTACTTC. This codes for CASTGSGSENIQYF.

The chain combines TRBV6-1 with TRBJ2-7, with D possibly being TRBD2 (5 bases). The CDR3 runs to 13 residues. Trimming pared 6 bases from V and 4 bases from J, leaving 13 bases between. Germline CDR1 reads MNHNS; CDR2 reads SASEGT. CDR3 in DNA: TGTGCCAGCAGGGACGTAGGGAGATACGAGCAGTACTTC. Protein: CASRDVGRYEQYF.

This clone came up a few times. The chain couples TRBV30 to TRBJ2-1, with D tentatively TRBD1 (5 bases). CDR3 size: 19 residues. From germline, CDR1 is GTSNPN and CDR2 SVGIG (reference sequence). Trimming cost V 0 bases and J 8 bases, with 29 bases left between them. The CDR3 region has the DNA TGTGCCTGGAGTGTTCGGACATTAGACCCTTCCTCGGCGCCCGATGAGCAGTTCTTC. Its protein is CAWSVRTLDPSSAPDEQFF. Variable domain in full (rest from reference TRBV30 and TRBJ2-1): SQTIHQWPATLVQPVGSPLSLECTVEGTSNPNLYWYRQAAGRGLQLLFYSVGIGQISSEVPQNLSASRPQDRQFILSSKKLLLSDSGFYLCAWSVRTLDPSSAPDEQFFGPGTRLTVL.